Listed here are 30 T cell receptor beta chains from one sample, sequenced in a study of T cells after yellow fever vaccination. TCRdb used MiXCR to reprocess the 5' RACE reads, holding one entry per CDR3 protein. The sample consists of 500,000 to 650,000 distinct CDR3 sequences, about a sixth of them appearing once. Sequencing was performed on PBMCs, taken around 5 days after the first yellow fever vaccination. These receptors were collected from a man aged 18-30 years who received the YFV17D yellow fever vaccine.

This clonotype has more than one count but fewer than ten. This chain connects TRBV7-9 to TRBJ2-6; unclear D gene. The V end was cut by 0 bases, the J end by 0 bases, with 6 bases between. The CDR3 covers 16 residues. Germline assignment: CDR1 SEHNR and CDR2 FQNEAQ (reference sequence). The CDR3 sequence is CASSLAWASGANVLTF. CDR3 sequence (DNA): TGTGCCAGCAGCTTAGCGTGGGCCTCTGGGGCCAACGTCCTGACTTTC.

This clonotype was observed a handful of times. The chain is built from TRBV19 and TRBJ2-2; D may be TRBD1 (6 bases). CDR1 and CDR2 from the germline V gene are LNHDA and SQIVND (reference sequence). This CDR3 is 13 amino acids long. V shed 3 bases and J shed 6 bases, with 8 bases lying between them. CDR3 in amino acids: CASSMTGPGELFF. In DNA form, the CDR3 reads TGTGCCAGTAGTATGACAGGTCCCGGGGAGCTGTTTTTT.

This clonotype was seen only a few times. V gene TRBV6-2 or TRBV6-3 combines with J gene TRBJ2-7; 7 bases fit TRBD2. The length of the CDR3 is 13 residues. Trimming removed 7 bases from V and 1 base from J; junction bases left unmatched: 4. Germline assignment: CDR1 MNHEY and CDR2 SVGEGT. The CDR3: CASIPAGSYEQYF. As DNA, the CDR3 is TGTGCCAGCATTCCAGCGGGATCCTACGAGCAGTACTTC.

The chain is built from TRBV7-9 and TRBJ1-3; no reliable D call. Trimming pared 3 bases from V and 0 bases from J, leaving 15 bases between. Looked up from germline, CDR1 is SEHNR and CDR2 is FQNEAQ (reference sequence). This CDR3 is 17 amino acids long. This CDR3 is CASSFRTASHSGNTIYF. The CDR3 nucleotides are TGTGCCAGCAGCTTCCGGACGGCCAGCCACTCTGGAAACACCATATATTTT.

There are a few counts of this clonotype. The chain uses TRBV7-2 and TRBJ2-5; possibly TRBD1 or TRBD2 for D (5 bases each). The germline gives CDR1 SGHTA, CDR2 FQGNSA. This CDR3 comprises 16 residues. V shed 0 bases and J shed 5 bases, with 16 bases lying between them. The CDR3 nucleotides read TGTGCCAGCAGCTTAGCAGCAGGGCGCTGGGGGGAGACCCAGTACTTC. Translating it yields CASSLAAGRWGETQYF.

The chain uses TRBV7-9 and TRBJ2-1; possibly TRBD1 for D (5 bases). In germline, CDR1 is SEHNR, CDR2 FQNEAQ (reference sequence). CDR3 size: 13 residues. V was shortened by 1 base and J by 7 bases, with 8 bases between the two germline ends. This CDR3 is CASSLGTLNEQFF. The CDR3 bases are TGTGCCAGCAGCTTAGGGACACTGAATGAGCAGTTCTTC.

This rearrangement joins TRBV18 to TRBJ2-7; no definite D call. The CDR3 loop spans 13 amino acids. V lost 3 bases and J 1 base, leaving 7 bases between the germline ends. CDR1 is KGHSH, CDR2 LQKENI, per germline. The CDR3 loop is CASSPARSYEQYV. CDR3 DNA: TGTGCCAGCTCACCGGCCAGATCCTACGAGCAGTACGTC.

This clonotype was counted a few times. The chain recombines TRBV18 with TRBJ1-6, with no clear D. Trimming took 3 bases from V and 6 from J, leaving 15 bases between them. The CDR3 sequence is 16 residues long. Germline V lookup: CDR1 KGHSH, CDR2 LQKENI. The DNA for the CDR3 is TGTGCCAGCTCACCCTCAGCGGCTGTGGGTAATTCACCCCTCCACTTT. It is translated as CASSPSAAVGNSPLHF.

The DNA for the CDR3 is TGTGCCAGCAGCGTAGTAGGCCTGGCCACTGCAACTAATGAAAAACTGTTTTTT. Translating it yields CASSVVGLATATNEKLFF. The chain recombines TRBV11-2 with TRBJ1-4; the D is unclear. This CDR3 spans 18 amino acids. Germline V CDR1 and CDR2: SGHAT, FQNNGV. Trimming removed 5 bases from V and 0 bases from J, with 19 bases in between.

This clonotype has just a few counts. The V gene is TRBV28, the J gene TRBJ2-5, with 8 bases fitting TRBD1. The germline gives CDR1 MDHEN, CDR2 SYDVKM. The CDR3 totals 14 residues. V shed 6 bases, J shed 4 bases, and the junction held 7 bases outside the gene matches. The CDR3 spells CASRTRTGSETQYF. As DNA, the CDR3 is TGTGCCAGCAGGACCAGGACAGGGTCAGAGACCCAGTACTTC.

This clonotype has a handful of counts. The gene calls are TRBV11-2 and TRBJ1-5, with D perhaps matching TRBD1 (5 bases). V dropped 2 bases and J dropped 5 bases, with 13 bases sitting between them. The CDR3 totals 15 residues. CDR1 SGHAT and CDR2 FQNNGV come from the germline V gene. The CDR3 nucleotides read TGTGCCAGCAGCTTATTCTCCGGGGCAGATCAGCCCCAGCATTTT. Translating it yields CASSLFSGADQPQHF.

There are a few counts of this clonotype. The chain couples TRBV9 to TRBJ1-4; no clear D. The V gene lost 4 bases and the J gene lost 5 bases, with 12 bases spanning the gap. The CDR3 runs to 14 residues. The germline CDR1 and CDR2 sequences are SGDLS and YYNGEE. In nucleotides, the CDR3 is TGTGCCAGCAGCCCCCGGGCAGTGAATGAAAAACTGTTTTTT. It codes for CASSPRAVNEKLFF.

Ten or more counts support this clonotype. The J gene is TRBJ2-7, the V gene TRBV24-1; either TRBD1 or TRBD2 may supply D (6 bases each). Germline V lookup: CDR1 KGHDR, CDR2 SFDVKD. This CDR3 contains 14 residues. The V and J ends lost 2 bases and 6 bases respectively, with 13 bases between them. DNA of the CDR3: TGTGCCACCAGTGATTCATCGGGGGCGGGCGAGCAGTACTTC. Protein: CATSDSSGAGEQYF.

This clonotype was seen repeatedly, ten times or more. The V call is TRBV7-2, the J call TRBJ1-5; TRBD1 agrees at 7 bases. The CDR3 length is 16 residues. The trim removed 3 bases at V and 0 bases at J, leaving 5 bases unmatched. In germline, CDR1 is SGHTA, CDR2 FQGNSA. The CDR3 loop reads CASSFRQGGSNQPQHF. The CDR3 nucleotides read TGTGCCAGCAGCTTTCGACAGGGAGGTAGCAATCAGCCCCAGCATTTT.

This clonotype has only a few counts. CDR3 in amino acids: CASSQEINRGRRNVLEKLFF. As DNA, the CDR3 is TGCGCCAGCAGCCAAGAGATTAACCGGGGGCGGCGGAACGTACTGGAAAAACTGTTTTTT. This chain connects TRBV4-3 to TRBJ1-4; possibly TRBD1 for D (6 bases). V lost 0 bases and J lost 8, with 28 bases in between. Germline V gene sequence: CDR1 LGHNA, CDR2 YSLEER. There are 20 residues in the CDR3.

The sample holds a few counts of this clonotype. The V call is TRBV7-6, the J call TRBJ1-3, with D unclear. This CDR3 contains 16 residues. Trimming shortened V by 5 bases and J by 0 bases, and 14 bases separated the two germline ends. Per the germline V gene, CDR1 is SGHVS and CDR2 is FNYEAQ. CDR3: CASSRGRTSSGNTIYF. The CDR3 DNA is TGTGCCAGCAGCAGAGGACGCACAAGCTCTGGAAACACCATATATTTT.

In DNA, the CDR3 is TGTGCCAGTAGTATCGGACTAGCGCTGGAGACCCAGTACTTC. Amino acid sequence: CASSIGLALETQYF. V usage is TRBV19 and J usage is TRBJ2-5; 9 bases match TRBD2. The germline V gene has CDR1 LNHDA and CDR2 SQIVND (reference sequence). J was trimmed by 5 bases and V by 3 bases; bases with no gene match: 4. The CDR3 runs 14 residues.

The table lists this clonotype with many counts. The chain is built from TRBV7-2 and TRBJ2-5; D unclear. The CDR3 is 13 amino acids. Germline loops: CDR1 SGHTA, CDR2 FQGNSA. V gave up 5 bases and J gave up 4 bases, with 11 bases separating them. This CDR3 reads CASSPRQRETQYF. The CDR3 DNA reads TGTGCCAGCAGCCCCCGACAAAGAGAGACCCAGTACTTC.

The table lists this clonotype with a few counts. The chain links TRBV12-3 or TRBV12-4 to TRBJ1-1, with 10 bases fitting TRBD1. The CDR3 extends over 15 amino acids. V trimming: 7 bases; J trimming: 7 bases; junction bases outside the gene matches: 12. The CDR3 is CASTRPEGTGVEAFF. As DNA, the CDR3 is TGTGCCAGCACCCGTCCCGAGGGGACAGGGGTTGAAGCTTTCTTT.

This clonotype has a handful of counts. The chain is built from TRBV14 and TRBJ2-3, with D unresolved. V lost 5 bases, J lost 1 base, and 7 bases lay in between. The CDR3 runs 13 residues. Per germline, CDR1 SGHDN and CDR2 FVKESK. DNA for the CDR3: TGTGCCAGCAGCGGGTCTGGCACAGATACGCAGTATTTT. Its translation is CASSGSGTDTQYF.

The chain uses TRBV3-1 and TRBJ2-5, with 7 bases aligning to TRBD2. The CDR3 consists of 16 residues. Per germline, CDR1 LGHDT and CDR2 YNNKEL (reference sequence). Trimming removed 1 base from V and 1 base from J; junction bases left unmatched: 6. The CDR3 protein is CASSQGLAAIQETQYF. The CDR3 nucleotides are TGTGCCAGCAGCCAAGGGCTAGCGGCAATCCAAGAGACCCAGTACTTC.

This clonotype was observed a handful of times. The gene calls are TRBV6-5 and TRBJ2-7, with 7 bases that match TRBD1. The germline gives CDR1 MNHEY, CDR2 SVGAGI. Unmatched junction bases numbered 0, after V lost 5 bases and J lost 2 bases. The CDR3 consists of 12 residues. The CDR3 region is CASSDRAYEQYF. CDR3 DNA sequence: TGTGCCAGCAGTGACAGGGCCTACGAGCAGTACTTC.

This clonotype was recorded a few times. The CDR3 protein is CASKEGGSTDTQYF. The CDR3 nucleotides read TGTGCCAGCAAAGAAGGGGGCAGCACAGATACGCAGTATTTT. The chain employs TRBV7-2 and TRBJ2-3; 7 nucleotides match TRBD1. Germline trimming cut 7 bases from V and 0 bases from J; bases unmatched to any gene: 4. CDR1 and CDR2 (germline): SGHTA, FQGNSA. The CDR3 length is 14 residues.

This clonotype was observed a few times. The rearrangement joins TRBV7-2 to TRBJ1-1, with D maybe TRBD1 (5 bases). The V gene lost 1 base and the J gene lost 1 base, with 10 bases spanning the gap. This CDR3 contains 15 residues. The germline gives CDR1 SGHTA, CDR2 FQGNSA. The chain's CDR3 is CASSLGGFGNTEAFF. The DNA of the CDR3 is TGTGCCAGCAGCTTAGGGGGGTTTGGGAACACTGAAGCTTTCTTT.

The chain is built from TRBV7-2 and TRBJ2-7; D not resolved. The CDR3 has 15 amino acids. V lost 5 bases and J lost 6, with 20 bases in between. Germline CDR1 is SGHTA and CDR2 is FQGNSA. CDR3 sequence: CASSLLGGVDPEQYF. CDR3 DNA: TGTGCCAGCAGCCTACTGGGCGGTGTGGACCCCGAGCAGTACTTC.

A few counts support this clonotype. CDR3 sequence: CASRATSGGRIDTQYF. CDR3 sequence (DNA): TGTGCCAGCAGAGCGACTAGCGGGGGCCGAATAGATACGCAGTATTTT. The chain uses TRBV6-2 or TRBV6-3 and TRBJ2-3, with 12 bases matching TRBD2. The germline V gene encodes CDR1 MNHEY and CDR2 SVGEGT. CDR3 length: 16 residues. V shed 6 bases and J 5 bases; nucleotides not matched to a gene: 9.

The rearrangement links TRBV29-1 to TRBJ2-1, with D maybe TRBD2 (6 bases). The CDR3 is 14 residues long. Germline CDR1 reads SQVTM; CDR2 reads ANQGSEA. Deletions cut 7 bases from V and 0 bases from J, with 13 bases between. The CDR3 here is CSAGGLSSYNEQFF. DNA of the CDR3: TGCAGCGCCGGGGGTTTATCCTCCTACAATGAGCAGTTCTTC.

This clonotype has only a few counts. This chain links TRBV12-3 or TRBV12-4 with TRBJ2-3; no clear D gene. The V and J ends lost 1 base and 1 base respectively, with 9 bases between them. The length of the CDR3 is 15 residues. The CDR3 DNA reads TGTGCCAGCAGTTTAGTTACAGTCGGCACAGATACGCAGTATTTT. The encoded protein is CASSLVTVGTDTQYF.

In this sample, this clonotype turned up a few times. This sequence joins TRBV7-2 and TRBJ2-5; weak D call: TRBD2 (5 bases). CDR1 and CDR2 (germline): SGHTA, FQGNSA. Trimming removed 1 base at V and 7 bases at J, with 13 bases between. The CDR3 length is 14 residues. The CDR3 coding sequence is TGTGCCAGCAGCTTAGAACCTACCGGGGTGACCCAGTACTTC. It specifies CASSLEPTGVTQYF.

The CDR3 spells CASSYRDTGYYEQYV. The CDR3, as DNA: TGTGCCAGCAGCTACCGGGACACAGGATACTACGAGCAGTACGTC. J is TRBJ2-7 and V is TRBV5-5; TRBD1 is a possible D gene (6 bases). The V gene lost 3 bases and the J gene lost 3 bases, with 16 bases spanning the gap. Germline values: CDR1 SGHKS, CDR2 YYEKEE (reference sequence). This CDR3 has 15 amino acids.